Following are 5 T cell receptor beta chains from one sample sequenced in a study of identical twins. TCRdb ran MiXCR on the 5' RACE reads and lists one entry per CDR3 protein. The sample lists 1.5 million to 2 million distinct CDR3 sequences; 32% were seen once. What was sequenced was cord blood. The receptors were gathered from a newborn girl in good health.

The chain recombines TRBV25-1 with TRBJ2-1; TRBD1 matches at 9 bases. CDR3 size: 13 residues. V shed 2 bases, J shed 14 bases, and the junction held 7 bases outside the gene matches. The germline V gene has CDR1 MGHDK and CDR2 SYGVNS. In DNA, the CDR3 is TGTGCCAGCAGTGAACGCGACAGGGGGTATAAGTTCTTC. Translating gives CASSERDRGYKFF. Supplemented by reference TRBV25-1 and TRBJ2-1, the full variable domain reads EADIYQTPRYLVIGTGKKITLECSQTMGHDKMYWYQQDPGMELHLIHYSYGVNSTEKGDLSSESTVSRIRTEHFPLTLESARPSHTSQYLCASSERDRGYKFFGPGTRLTVL.

This chain joins TRBV18 and TRBJ2-1, with 7 bases matching TRBD1. This CDR3 has 17 amino acids. V was pared by 0 bases and J by 5 bases, with 10 bases of the junction left unmatched. The V gene's germline CDR1 is KGHSH and CDR2 LQKENI. The chain's CDR3 is CASSPPLGRGSDNEQFF. The CDR3 bases are TGTGCCAGCTCACCACCTCTTGGCAGGGGGTCCGACAATGAGCAGTTCTTC.

The genes are TRBV29-1 and TRBJ2-5; D may be TRBD1 or TRBD2 (6 bases each). The CDR3 runs to 12 residues. The germline gives CDR1 SQVTM, CDR2 ANQGSEA. V lost 4 bases and J 9 bases, leaving 15 bases between the germline ends. CDR3 sequence (DNA): TGCAGCGTTGCCATTTCGGAGGGGGCCCAGTACTTC. This codes for CSVAISEGAQYF. Supplemented by reference TRBV29-1 and TRBJ2-5, the full variable domain reads SAVISQKPSRDICQRGTSLTIQCQVDSQVTMMFWYRQQPGQSLTLIATANQGSEATYESGFVIDKFPISRPNLTFSTLTVSNMSPEDSSIYLCSVAISEGAQYFGPGTRLLVL.

The chain combines TRBV24-1 with TRBJ1-5; the D is unclear. V dropped 5 bases and J dropped 0 bases, with 16 bases sitting between them. CDR3 size: 17 residues. Germline V lookup: CDR1 KGHDR, CDR2 SFDVKD. For the CDR3, the DNA is TGTGCCACCAGTGTCAACGGACGGACTTATAGCAATCAGCCCCAGCATTTT. Amino acid sequence: CATSVNGRTYSNQPQHF.

Only a few counts were recorded for this clonotype. The rearrangement uses TRBV24-1 and TRBJ1-2; TRBD1 matches at 10 bases. The germline V gene has CDR1 KGHDR and CDR2 SFDVKD. Trimming removed 7 bases from V and 0 bases from J; junction bases left unmatched: 4. CDR3 length equals 15 residues. CDR3 residues: CATSGQGETNYGYTF. CDR3 nucleotide sequence: TGTGCCACCAGCGGACAGGGGGAAACTAACTATGGCTACACCTTC.